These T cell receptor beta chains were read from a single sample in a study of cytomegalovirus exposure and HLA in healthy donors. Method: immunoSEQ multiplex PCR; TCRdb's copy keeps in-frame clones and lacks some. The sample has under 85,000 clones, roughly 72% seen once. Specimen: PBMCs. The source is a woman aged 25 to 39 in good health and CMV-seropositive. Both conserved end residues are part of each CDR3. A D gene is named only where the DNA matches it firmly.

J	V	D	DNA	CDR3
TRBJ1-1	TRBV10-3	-	TGTGCCATCAGTGTGGGAGGGGTGAACACTGAAGCTTTCTTT	CAISVGGVNTEAFF
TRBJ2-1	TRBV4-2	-	TGTGCCAGCAGCCAAGAATTACAGGTCCAGTTCTTC	CASSQELQVQFF
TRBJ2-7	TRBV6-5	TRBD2	TGTGCCAGCAGTTTAGCGGGAGGGCCAGCCTACGAGCAGTACTTC	CASSLAGGPAYEQYF
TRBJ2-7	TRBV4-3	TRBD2	TGCGCCAGCAGCCAAGATAACCAGCGGGGCACCTACGAGCAGTACTTC	CASSQDNQRGTYEQYF
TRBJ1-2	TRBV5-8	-	TGTGCCAGCAGCTTACAGGGTGGCTACACCTTC	CASSLQGGYTF
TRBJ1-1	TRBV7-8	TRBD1	TGTGCCAGCGTCCATGATAGGGGACAGGGGGGTGAAGCTTTCTTT	CASVHDRGQGGEAFF
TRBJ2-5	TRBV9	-	TGTGCCAGCAGCGGGGATGGCGGGAAGACCCAGTACTTC	CASSGDGGKTQYF
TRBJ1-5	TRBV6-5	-	TGTGCCAGCAGTTACTCGACTGGTAGCAATCAGCCCCAGCATTTT	CASSYSTGSNQPQHF
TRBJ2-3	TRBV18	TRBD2	TGTGCCAGCTCAAGAACCGGGACTAGCGGGAGATGGGCGCAGTATTTT	CASSRTGTSGRWAQYF
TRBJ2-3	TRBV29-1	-	TGCAGCGTTGAGCCAGATTCTAGCACAGATACGCAGTATTTT	CSVEPDSSTDTQYF
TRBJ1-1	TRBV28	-	TGTGCCAGCAGTCCCGACCCGATGAGGGCTGAAGCTTTCTTT	CASSPDPMRAEAFF